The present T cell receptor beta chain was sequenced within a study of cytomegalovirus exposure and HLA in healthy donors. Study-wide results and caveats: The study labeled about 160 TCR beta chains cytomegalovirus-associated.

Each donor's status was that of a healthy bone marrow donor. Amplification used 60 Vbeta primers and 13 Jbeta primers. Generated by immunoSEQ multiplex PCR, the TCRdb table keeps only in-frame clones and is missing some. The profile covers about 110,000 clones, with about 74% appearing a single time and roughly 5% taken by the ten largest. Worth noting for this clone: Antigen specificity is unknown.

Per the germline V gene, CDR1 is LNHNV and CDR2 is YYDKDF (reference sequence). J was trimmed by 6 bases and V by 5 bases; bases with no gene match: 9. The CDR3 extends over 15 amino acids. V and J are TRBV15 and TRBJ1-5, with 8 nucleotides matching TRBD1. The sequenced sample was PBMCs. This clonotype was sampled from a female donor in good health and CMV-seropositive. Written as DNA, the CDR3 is TGTGCCACCAGCGCCAGACAGGGGACCTTTCAGCCCCAGCATTTT. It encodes CATSARQGTFQPQHF.